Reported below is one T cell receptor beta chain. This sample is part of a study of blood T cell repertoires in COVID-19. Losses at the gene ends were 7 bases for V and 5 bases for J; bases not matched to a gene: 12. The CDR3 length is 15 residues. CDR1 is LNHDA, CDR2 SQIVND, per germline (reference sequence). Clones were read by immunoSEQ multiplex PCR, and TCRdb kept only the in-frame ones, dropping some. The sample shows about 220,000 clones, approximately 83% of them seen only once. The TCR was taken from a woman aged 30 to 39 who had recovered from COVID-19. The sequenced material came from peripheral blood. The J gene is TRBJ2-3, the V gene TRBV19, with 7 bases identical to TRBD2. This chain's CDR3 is CASTRSGTRGDTQYF. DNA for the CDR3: TGTGCCAGTACCCGGAGCGGGACCCGCGGAGATACGCAGTATTTT.